This T cell receptor beta chain was sequenced in a study of cytomegalovirus exposure and HLA in healthy donors. Points from the study as a whole: The classifier, whose performance was assessed in both the original and validation cohorts, reportedly diagnosed cytomegalovirus status with high specificity and sensitivity. What a later analysis showed was that several of the most significant clusters appeared linked to common viral pathogens. In vitro experiments confirmed that three CMV-associated chains were specific for CMV antigens.

CDR1 SEHNR and CDR2 FQNEAQ come from the germline V gene (reference sequence). This CDR3 spans 13 amino acids. V lost 5 bases and J lost 6; bases outside the gene matches: 5. PCR involved 60 Vbeta and 13 Jbeta primers. Profiling relied on immunoSEQ multiplex PCR, and the TCRdb table lists in-frame clones only, not all of them. The table records 140,000 or so clones, roughly 79% of them present only once. Samples came from healthy bone marrow donors. Points on this clone: Its antigen remains unknown.

The sequencing input was PBMCs. The TCR sequence derives from a woman aged 60-75 years in good health and CMV-seropositive. The chain is built from TRBV7-9 and TRBJ2-3; 7 nucleotides line up with TRBD2. The CDR3: CASSVGGADTQYF. The DNA of the CDR3 is TGTGCCAGCAGCGTGGGAGGGGCGGATACGCAGTATTTT.